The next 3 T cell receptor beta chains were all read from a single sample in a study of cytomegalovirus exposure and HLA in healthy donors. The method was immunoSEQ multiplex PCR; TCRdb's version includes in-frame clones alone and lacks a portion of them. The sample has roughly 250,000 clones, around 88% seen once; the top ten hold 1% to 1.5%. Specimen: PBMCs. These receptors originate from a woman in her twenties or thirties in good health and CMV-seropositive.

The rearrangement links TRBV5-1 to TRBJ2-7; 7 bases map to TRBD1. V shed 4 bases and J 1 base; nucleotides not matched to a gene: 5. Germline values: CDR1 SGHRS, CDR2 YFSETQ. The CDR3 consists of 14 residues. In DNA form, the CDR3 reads TGCGCCAGCAGCGTCGGGACAGCGTCCTACGAGCAGTACTTC. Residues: CASSVGTASYEQYF.

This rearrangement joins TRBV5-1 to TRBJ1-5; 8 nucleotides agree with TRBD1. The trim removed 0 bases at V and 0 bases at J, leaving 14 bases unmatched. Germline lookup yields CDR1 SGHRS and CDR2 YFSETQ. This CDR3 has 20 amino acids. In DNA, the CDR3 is TGCGCCAGCAGCTTGGTGGGGACAGGAGGCCTTTCTAATAGCAATCAGCCCCAGCATTTT. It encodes CASSLVGTGGLSNSNQPQHF.

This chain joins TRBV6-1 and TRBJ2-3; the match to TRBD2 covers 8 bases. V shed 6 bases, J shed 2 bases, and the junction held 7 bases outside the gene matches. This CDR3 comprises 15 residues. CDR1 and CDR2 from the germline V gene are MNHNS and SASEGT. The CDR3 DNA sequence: TGTGCCAGCAGCCCGACTAGCGCCAACACAGATACGCAGTATTTT. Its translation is CASSPTSANTDTQYF.